This T cell receptor beta chain was identified in a study of cytomegalovirus exposure and HLA in healthy donors. General study points: TCR beta V segments were, for the most part, productive about 87% or about 30% of the time in an earlier analysis.

In regard to this clone: What it recognizes is unknown.

This CDR3 spans 17 amino acids. With 4 bases clipped from V and 0 bases from J, the junction kept 3 bases outside the gene matches. Per germline, CDR1 SGHTA and CDR2 FQGTGA. PCR employed 60 Vbeta and 13 Jbeta primers. Measured with immunoSEQ multiplex PCR; TCRdb has only the in-frame clones, and not every one. Of 90,000 to 100,000 clones detected, under 75% appear once; the ten largest clones hold 2% to 2.5%. The rearrangement joins TRBV7-3 to TRBJ2-3; 14 positions agree with TRBD2. What was sequenced was PBMCs. The TCR originated in a man aged 50 to 59 in good health and CMV-seronegative. In DNA form, the CDR3 reads TGTGCCAGCAGCTCCGGGACTAGCGGGAGTAGCACAGATACGCAGTATTTT. It translates to CASSSGTSGSSTDTQYF.